The clone carrying this T cell receptor (beta chain) was seen a handful of times. What it binds is not known. The data originate from a study of OX40 agonist ivuxolimab in advanced cancers. The data were produced by immunoSEQ multiplex PCR, yet TCRdb's version contains in-frame clones alone and is incomplete. Among about 43,000 clones, 75% to 85% were seen once, and the ten largest hold approximately 3.9%. Study-level results: CD8+ T cells were the subset that, on average, had more expanded clones than CD4+. Specificity for antigen went undetermined in the expanded peripheral T cells. Among the lowest peripheral clonal expansion occurred in 0.1-3.0 mg/kg partial responders.

Blood sampling was done at baseline, cycle 4 day 1, and cycle 7 day 1. V trimming: 3 bases; J trimming: 4 bases; junction bases outside the gene matches: 4. CDR1 and CDR2 (germline): SGHNT, YYREEE (reference sequence). The CDR3 sequence is 15 residues long. The V gene is TRBV5-4, the J gene TRBJ2-1, with 10 bases identical to TRBD1. This sample comprised CD4+ or CD8+ T cells sorted from blood, obtained in a trial of the OX40 agonist ivuxolimab. The origin of this receptor is an adult with an advanced solid tumor such as melanoma, head and neck, liver or kidney cancer. This chain's CDR3 is CASSSGTGDYNEQFF. CDR3 coding DNA: TGTGCCAGCAGCTCCGGGACAGGGGATTACAATGAGCAGTTCTTC.